The next 17 T cell receptor beta chains were all read from a single sample in a study of T cell changes during pregnancy in multiple sclerosis. Assay used: immunoSEQ multiplex PCR; TCRdb lists only in-frame clones, some missing. Of fewer than 45,000 clones in the sample, around 90% were seen once. This specimen consisted of CD8+ T cells from peripheral blood mononuclear cells, obtained in the third trimester of pregnancy. These receptor sequences come from a female donor with multiple sclerosis, enrolled in a pregnancy study.

CDR3 nucleotide sequence: TGTGCCAGCAGTGGTAGCGGGGGGGCCTCGAGGTACGAGCAGTACTTC. This translates into CASSGSGGASRYEQYF. The chain employs TRBV2 and TRBJ2-7; 11 bases align to TRBD2. CDR1 SNHLY and CDR2 FYNNEI come from the germline V gene. The junction had 9 bases not matched to a gene; V was cut back by 4 bases and J by 4 bases. The CDR3 runs to 16 residues. The entire variable domain, with the rest obtained from reference TRBV2 and TRBJ2-7, is as follows: EPEVTQTPSHQVTQMGQEVILRCVPISNHLYFYWYRQILGQKVEFLVSFYNNEISEKSEIFDDQFSVERPDGSNFTLKIRSTKLEDSAMYFCASSGSGGASRYEQYFGPGTRLTVT.

This sequence joins TRBV7-9 and TRBJ2-7, with D maybe TRBD2 (6 bases). The V end lost 0 bases, the J end lost 0 bases, and 12 bases lay between the germline ends. The CDR3 loop spans 16 amino acids. Germline-derived CDR1 and CDR2 are SEHNR and FQNEAQ (reference sequence). The CDR3 sequence: CASSLAFGGPSYEQYF. CDR3 in DNA: TGTGCCAGCAGCTTAGCGTTCGGGGGTCCCTCCTACGAGCAGTACTTC.

This clone was seen more than once but under ten times. The V call is TRBV5-6, the J call TRBJ2-5; TRBD1 aligns across 10 bases. The J segment lost 5 bases and the V segment lost 2 bases, leaving 9 bases of the junction unmatched. CDR1 is SGHDT and CDR2 is YYEEEE in the germline V gene. The CDR3 has 16 amino acids. In nucleotides, the CDR3 is TGTGCCAGCAGCTTTGAACCGGGACAGGGGTACGAGACCCAGTACTTC. It codes for CASSFEPGQGYETQYF.

The chain uses TRBV28 and TRBJ2-5; D is possibly TRBD2 (6 bases). The CDR3 is 14 amino acids. The ends were cut back, 7 bases at V and 7 bases at J, with 19 bases in the middle. Germline CDR1 MDHEN, CDR2 SYDVKM. The DNA of the CDR3 is TGTGCCAGCACGGGGGACTCCAGGGAAGGGACCCAGTACTTC. It translates to CASTGDSREGTQYF.

The V call is TRBV27, the J call TRBJ2-1, with D unresolved. The CDR3 has 15 amino acids. Germline V lookup: CDR1 MNHEY, CDR2 SMNVEV (reference sequence). V was pared by 5 bases and J by 5 bases, with 16 bases between. CDR3 in amino acids: CASSPSARPHNEQFF. The CDR3 DNA follows: TGTGCCAGCAGTCCTTCCGCGCGGCCCCACAATGAGCAGTTCTTC.

V gene TRBV19 combines with J gene TRBJ2-7; TRBD1 matches at 9 bases. From germline, CDR1 is LNHDA and CDR2 SQIVND (reference sequence). Germline trimming cut 10 bases from V and 6 bases from J; bases unmatched to any gene: 10. The CDR3 spans 13 residues. CDR3 protein: CATAAGQGSEQYF. Here the CDR3 DNA reads TGTGCCACCGCCGCGGGACAGGGCAGCGAGCAGTACTTC.

V is TRBV27 and J is TRBJ1-1, with 7 bases identical to TRBD1. Germline V CDR1 and CDR2: MNHEY, SMNVEV (reference sequence). This CDR3 region has 14 residues. The J segment lost 3 bases and the V segment lost 6 bases, leaving 7 bases of the junction unmatched. The CDR3 DNA reads as TGTGCCAGCAGCTCAACAGGGGCGTACACTGAAGCTTTCTTT. It translates to CASSSTGAYTEAFF.

The rearrangement joins TRBV9 to TRBJ2-1, with 8 bases lining up with TRBD2. V trimming: 0 bases; J trimming: 10 bases; junction bases outside the gene matches: 9. Germline V gene sequence: CDR1 SGDLS, CDR2 YYNGEE. This CDR3 spans 15 amino acids. CDR3 in amino acids: CASSVADGGGYEQFF. CDR3 bases: TGTGCCAGCAGCGTAGCAGATGGCGGGGGGTACGAGCAGTTCTTC.

V gene TRBV6-5 combines with J gene TRBJ2-3; D may be TRBD1 (5 bases). The CDR3 is made up of 14 amino acids. CDR1 and CDR2 (germline): MNHEY, SVGAGI. Trimming shortened V by 0 bases and J by 3 bases, and 7 bases separated the two germline ends. The CDR3 sequence is CASSYSGPTDTQYF. The CDR3 DNA is TGTGCCAGCAGTTACTCGGGGCCGACAGATACGCAGTATTTT.

This chain joins TRBV10-2 and TRBJ1-6; 9 bases align to TRBD1. CDR3 length: 17 residues. The ends lost 6 bases at V and 9 bases at J; junction bases unmatched: 15. Germline-derived CDR1 and CDR2 are WSHSY and SAAADI. The CDR3 coding sequence is TGCGCCAGCAGCGGAGGGACAGGGCCCCCTTACGGTTCACCCCTCCACTTT. Translation: CASSGGTGPPYGSPLHF.

This rearrangement joins TRBV6-5 to TRBJ2-7; a possible D gene is TRBD1 (6 bases). V lost 5 bases and J 2 bases, leaving 16 bases between the germline ends. Germline CDR1 reads MNHEY; CDR2 reads SVGAGI. This CDR3 contains 15 residues. The CDR3 sequence: CASSHPGTNTYEQYF. The CDR3 DNA reads as TGTGCCAGCAGTCACCCCGGGACAAATACCTACGAGCAGTACTTC.

The chain joins TRBV6-1 to TRBJ2-4; 7 nucleotides line up with TRBD1. The J segment lost 2 bases and the V segment lost 3 bases, leaving 16 bases of the junction unmatched. Germline values: CDR1 MNHNS, CDR2 SASEGT. This CDR3 contains 19 residues. The CDR3 protein is CASSDTSVGGAGTKNIQYF. In DNA, the CDR3 is TGTGCCAGCAGTGATACCTCCGTAGGGGGCGCCGGGACCAAAAACATTCAGTACTTC.

V is TRBV11-2 and J is TRBJ2-7; possible D gene TRBD1, 6 bases. This CDR3 has 15 residues. The germline V gene has CDR1 SGHAT and CDR2 FQNNGV. V lost 6 bases to trimming and J lost 6 bases, with 21 bases between them. The CDR3 DNA is TGTGCCAGCAGTGTGGGGGCATTCCCATCTGGCGAGCAGTACTTC. It encodes CASSVGAFPSGEQYF.

The V and J genes are TRBV9 and TRBJ1-1; maybe TRBD1 (5 bases). Deletions cut 1 base from V and 8 bases from J, with 18 bases between. The CDR3 length is 15 residues. The V gene's germline CDR1 is SGDLS and CDR2 YYNGEE. Here the CDR3 reads CASSVFSGGLEEAFF. The DNA for the CDR3 is TGTGCCAGCAGCGTATTCTCCGGGGGACTAGAGGAAGCTTTCTTT.

CDR3 protein: CASSPVLSGGLAQYF. The CDR3 DNA reads as TGCGCCAGCAGCCCAGTTTTATCAGGGGGCTTAGCGCAGTACTTC. The chain recombines TRBV5-1 with TRBJ2-7; the match to TRBD1 covers 8 bases. The CDR3 covers 15 residues. Per germline, CDR1 SGHRS and CDR2 YFSETQ. V was pared by 4 bases and J by 9 bases, with 15 bases of the junction left unmatched.

CDR3 sequence (DNA): TGTGCCAGCAGCTTCCCCGGGACCTACGAGCAGTACTTC. Residues: CASSFPGTYEQYF. This chain links TRBV5-5 with TRBJ2-7, with a tentative D call TRBD2 (5 bases). Germline assignment: CDR1 SGHKS and CDR2 YYEKEE (reference sequence). The CDR3 totals 13 residues. V lost 2 bases and J 2 bases, leaving 8 bases between the germline ends. The full variable domain, rest sourced from reference TRBV5-5 and TRBJ2-7, is DAGVTQSPTHLIKTRGQQVTLRCSPISGHKSVSWYQQVLGQGPQFIFQYYEKEERGRGNFPDRFSARQFPNYSSELNVNALLLGDSALYLCASSFPGTYEQYFGPGTRLTVT.

V gene TRBV7-9 combines with J gene TRBJ1-1; 7 bases are shared with TRBD1. This CDR3 has 14 amino acids. In germline, CDR1 is SEHNR, CDR2 FQNEAQ (reference sequence). V lost 2 bases and J lost 3; bases outside the gene matches: 3. The CDR3 DNA sequence: TGTGCCAGCAGCTTACAGGGACAGCACACTGAAGCTTTCTTT. Its translation is CASSLQGQHTEAFF.